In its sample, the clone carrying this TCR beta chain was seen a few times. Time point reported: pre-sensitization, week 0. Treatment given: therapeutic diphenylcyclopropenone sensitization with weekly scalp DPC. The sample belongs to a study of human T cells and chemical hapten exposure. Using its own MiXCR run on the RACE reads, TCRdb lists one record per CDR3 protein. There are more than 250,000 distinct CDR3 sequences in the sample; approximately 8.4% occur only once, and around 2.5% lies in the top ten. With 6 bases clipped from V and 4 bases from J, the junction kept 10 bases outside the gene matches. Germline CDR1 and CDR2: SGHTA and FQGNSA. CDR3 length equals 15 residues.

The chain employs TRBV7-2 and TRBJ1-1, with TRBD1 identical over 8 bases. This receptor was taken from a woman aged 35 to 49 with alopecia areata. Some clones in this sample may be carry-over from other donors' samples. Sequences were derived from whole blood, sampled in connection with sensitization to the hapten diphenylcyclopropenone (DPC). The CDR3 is CASRETQGVGTEAFF. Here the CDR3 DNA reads TGTGCCAGCAGAGAGACACAGGGGGTGGGCACTGAAGCTTTCTTT.